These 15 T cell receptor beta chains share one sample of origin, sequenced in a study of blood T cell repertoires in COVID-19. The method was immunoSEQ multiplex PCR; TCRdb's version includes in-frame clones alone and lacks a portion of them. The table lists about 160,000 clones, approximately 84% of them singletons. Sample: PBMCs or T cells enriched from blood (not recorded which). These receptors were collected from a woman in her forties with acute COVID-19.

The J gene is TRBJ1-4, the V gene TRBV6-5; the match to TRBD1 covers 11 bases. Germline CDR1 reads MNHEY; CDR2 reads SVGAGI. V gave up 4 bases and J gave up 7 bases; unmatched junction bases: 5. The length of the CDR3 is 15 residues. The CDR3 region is CASSSGQGASEKLFF. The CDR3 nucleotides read TGTGCCAGCAGTTCTGGACAGGGGGCCAGTGAAAAACTGTTTTTT.

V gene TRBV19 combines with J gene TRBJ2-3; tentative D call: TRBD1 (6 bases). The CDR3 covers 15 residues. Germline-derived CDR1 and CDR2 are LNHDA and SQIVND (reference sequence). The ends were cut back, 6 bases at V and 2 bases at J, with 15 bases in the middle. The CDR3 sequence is CASRTRWGLTDTQYF. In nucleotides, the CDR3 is TGTGCCAGTAGGACCCGGTGGGGGCTCACAGATACGCAGTATTTT.

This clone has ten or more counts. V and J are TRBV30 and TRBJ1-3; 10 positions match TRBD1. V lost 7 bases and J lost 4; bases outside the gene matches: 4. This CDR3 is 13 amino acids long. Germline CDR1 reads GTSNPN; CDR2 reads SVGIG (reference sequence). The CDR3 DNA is TGTGCCTCCCAGACAGGGGGCGGAAACACCATATATTTT. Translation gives CASQTGGGNTIYF. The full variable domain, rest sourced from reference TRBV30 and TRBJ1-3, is SQTIHQWPATLVQPVGSPLSLECTVEGTSNPNLYWYRQAAGRGLQLLFYSVGIGQISSEVPQNLSASRPQDRQFILSSKKLLLSDSGFYLCASQTGGGNTIYFGEGSWLTVV.

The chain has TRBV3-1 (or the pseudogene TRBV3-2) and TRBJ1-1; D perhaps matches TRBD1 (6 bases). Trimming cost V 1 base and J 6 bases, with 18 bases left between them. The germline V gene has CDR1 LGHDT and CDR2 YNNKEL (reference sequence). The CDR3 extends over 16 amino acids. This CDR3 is CASSQATGTLRPEAFF. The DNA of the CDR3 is TGTGCCAGCAGCCAAGCAACAGGGACGCTACGCCCTGAAGCTTTCTTT.

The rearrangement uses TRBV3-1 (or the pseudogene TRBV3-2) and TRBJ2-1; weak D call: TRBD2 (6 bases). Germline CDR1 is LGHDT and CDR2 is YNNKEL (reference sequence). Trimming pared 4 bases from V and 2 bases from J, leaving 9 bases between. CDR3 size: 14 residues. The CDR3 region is CASSLSGTYNEQFF. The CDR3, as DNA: TGTGCCAGCAGCCTTAGCGGAACCTACAATGAGCAGTTCTTC.

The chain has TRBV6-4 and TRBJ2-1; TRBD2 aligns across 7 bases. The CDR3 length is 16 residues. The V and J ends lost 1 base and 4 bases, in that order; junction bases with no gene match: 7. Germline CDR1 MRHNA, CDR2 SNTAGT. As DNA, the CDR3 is TGTGCCAGCAGTGACTACGGCGGGAGTACTTACAATGAGCAGTTCTTC. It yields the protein CASSDYGGSTYNEQFF.

CDR3 DNA sequence: TGCGCCAGTTCAGCGGGAGGGCGTACAGATACGCAGTATTTT. This translates into CASSAGGRTDTQYF. V gene TRBV5-1 combines with J gene TRBJ2-3, with TRBD2 identical over 10 bases. Trimming at V came to 8 bases and at J to 3 bases, leaving 6 bases not matched to a gene. The germline gives CDR1 SGHRS, CDR2 YFSETQ. The CDR3 runs to 14 residues.

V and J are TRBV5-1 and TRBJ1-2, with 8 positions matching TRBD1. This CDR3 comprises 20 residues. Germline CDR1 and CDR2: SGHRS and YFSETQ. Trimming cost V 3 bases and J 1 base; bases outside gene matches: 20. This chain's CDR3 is CASSWGPSGQEHRLNYGYTF. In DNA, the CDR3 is TGCGCCAGCAGCTGGGGTCCTTCGGGACAGGAGCACCGTCTTAACTATGGCTACACCTTC.

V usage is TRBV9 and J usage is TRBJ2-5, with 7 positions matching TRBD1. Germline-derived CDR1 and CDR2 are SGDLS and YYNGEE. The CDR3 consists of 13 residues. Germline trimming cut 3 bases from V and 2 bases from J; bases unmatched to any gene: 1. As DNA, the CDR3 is TGTGCCAGCAGCGGGGACAGTCAAGAGACCCAGTACTTC. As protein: CASSGDSQETQYF.

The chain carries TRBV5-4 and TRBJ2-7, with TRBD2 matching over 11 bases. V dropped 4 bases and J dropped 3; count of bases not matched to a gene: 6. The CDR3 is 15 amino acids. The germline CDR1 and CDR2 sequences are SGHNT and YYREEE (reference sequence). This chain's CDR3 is CASSPGTSGYYEQYV. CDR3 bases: TGTGCCAGCAGCCCCGGGACTAGCGGCTACTACGAGCAGTACGTC.

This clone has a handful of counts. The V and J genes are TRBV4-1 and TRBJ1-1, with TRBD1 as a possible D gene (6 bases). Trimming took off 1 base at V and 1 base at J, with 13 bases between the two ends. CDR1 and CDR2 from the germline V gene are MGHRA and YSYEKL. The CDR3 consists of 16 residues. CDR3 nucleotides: TGCGCCAGCAGCCAAGTCGAGGACAGCTGGAACACTGAAGCTTTCTTT. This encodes CASSQVEDSWNTEAFF.

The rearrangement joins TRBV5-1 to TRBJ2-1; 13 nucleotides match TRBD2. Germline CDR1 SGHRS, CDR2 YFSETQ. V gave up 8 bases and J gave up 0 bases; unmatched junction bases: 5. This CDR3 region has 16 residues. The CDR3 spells CASTLAGGGSYNEQFF. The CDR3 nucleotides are TGCGCCAGTACACTAGCGGGAGGGGGCTCCTACAATGAGCAGTTCTTC.

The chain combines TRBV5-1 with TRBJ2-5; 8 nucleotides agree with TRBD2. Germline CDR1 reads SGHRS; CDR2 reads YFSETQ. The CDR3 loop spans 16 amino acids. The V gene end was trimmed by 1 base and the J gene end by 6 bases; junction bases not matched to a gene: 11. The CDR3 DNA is TGCGCCAGCAGCTTGAACCCCCAAAGCGGGAGTCAGACCCAGTACTTC. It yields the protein CASSLNPQSGSQTQYF.

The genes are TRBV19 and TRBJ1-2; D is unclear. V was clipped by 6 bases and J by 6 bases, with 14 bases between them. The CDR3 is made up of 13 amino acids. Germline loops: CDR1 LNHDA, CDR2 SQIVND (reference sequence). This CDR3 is CASSPEGNDGYTF. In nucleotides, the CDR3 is TGTGCCAGTAGCCCCGAGGGCAACGATGGCTACACCTTC.

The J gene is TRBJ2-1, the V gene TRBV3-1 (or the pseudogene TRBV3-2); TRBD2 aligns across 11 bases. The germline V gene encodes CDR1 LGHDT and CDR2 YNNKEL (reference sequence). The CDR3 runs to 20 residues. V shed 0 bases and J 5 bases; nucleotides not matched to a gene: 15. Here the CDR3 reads CASSQDRLLAGVVGNNEQFF. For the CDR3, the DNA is TGTGCCAGCAGCCAAGATCGGTTACTAGCGGGAGTCGTGGGGAACAATGAGCAGTTCTTC.